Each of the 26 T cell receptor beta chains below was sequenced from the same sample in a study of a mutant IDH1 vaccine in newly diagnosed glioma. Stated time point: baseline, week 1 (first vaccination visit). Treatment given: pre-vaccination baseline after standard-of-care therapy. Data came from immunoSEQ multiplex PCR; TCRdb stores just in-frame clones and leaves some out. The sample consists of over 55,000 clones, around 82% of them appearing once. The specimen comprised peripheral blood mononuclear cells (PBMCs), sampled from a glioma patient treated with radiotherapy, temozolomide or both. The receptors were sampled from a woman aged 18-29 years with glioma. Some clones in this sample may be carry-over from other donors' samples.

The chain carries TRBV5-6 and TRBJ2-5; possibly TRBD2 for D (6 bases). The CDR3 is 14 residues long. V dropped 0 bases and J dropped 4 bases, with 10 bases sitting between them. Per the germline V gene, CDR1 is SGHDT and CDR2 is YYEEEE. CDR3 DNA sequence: TGTGCCAGCAGCTTGGGTCACGGGGGAGAGACCCAGTACTTC. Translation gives CASSLGHGGETQYF.

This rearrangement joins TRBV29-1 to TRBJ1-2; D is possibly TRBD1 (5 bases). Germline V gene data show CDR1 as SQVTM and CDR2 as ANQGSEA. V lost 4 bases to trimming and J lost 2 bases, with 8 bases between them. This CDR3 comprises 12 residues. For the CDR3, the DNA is TGCAGCGTTGTGGGGGGGAACTATGGCTACACCTTC. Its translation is CSVVGGNYGYTF.

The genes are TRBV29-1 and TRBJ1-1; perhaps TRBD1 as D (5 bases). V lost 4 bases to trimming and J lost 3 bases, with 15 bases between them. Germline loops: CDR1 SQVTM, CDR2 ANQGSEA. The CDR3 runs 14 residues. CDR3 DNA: TGCAGCGTTGTGAGAGGACGGGGACACACTGAAGCTTTCTTT. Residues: CSVVRGRGHTEAFF.

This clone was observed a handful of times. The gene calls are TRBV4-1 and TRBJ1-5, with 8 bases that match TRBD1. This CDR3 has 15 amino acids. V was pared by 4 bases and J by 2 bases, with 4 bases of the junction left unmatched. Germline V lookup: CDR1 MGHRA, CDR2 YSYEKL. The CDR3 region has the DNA TGCGCCAGCAGCCCCGTGACAGGGGGCAATCAGCCCCAGCATTTT. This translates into CASSPVTGGNQPQHF.

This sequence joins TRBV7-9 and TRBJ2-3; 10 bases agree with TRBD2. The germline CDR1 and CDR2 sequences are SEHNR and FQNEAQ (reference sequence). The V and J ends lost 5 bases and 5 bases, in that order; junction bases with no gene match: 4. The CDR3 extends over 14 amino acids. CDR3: CASSPIAGGDTQYF. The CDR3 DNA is TGTGCCAGCAGCCCTATAGCGGGAGGAGATACGCAGTATTTT.

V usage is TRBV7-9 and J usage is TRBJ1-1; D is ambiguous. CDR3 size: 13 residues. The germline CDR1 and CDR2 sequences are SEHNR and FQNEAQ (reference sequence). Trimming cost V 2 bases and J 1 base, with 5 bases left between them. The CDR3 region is CASSLQTNTEAFF. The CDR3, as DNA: TGTGCCAGCAGCTTACAGACGAACACTGAAGCTTTCTTT.

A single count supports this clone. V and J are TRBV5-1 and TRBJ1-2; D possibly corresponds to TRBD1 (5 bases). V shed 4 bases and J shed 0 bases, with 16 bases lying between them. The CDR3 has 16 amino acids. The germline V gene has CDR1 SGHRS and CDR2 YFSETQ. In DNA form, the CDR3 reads TGCGCCAGCAGCACCTTATCTCGGGGGACTAACTATGGCTACACCTTC. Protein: CASSTLSRGTNYGYTF.

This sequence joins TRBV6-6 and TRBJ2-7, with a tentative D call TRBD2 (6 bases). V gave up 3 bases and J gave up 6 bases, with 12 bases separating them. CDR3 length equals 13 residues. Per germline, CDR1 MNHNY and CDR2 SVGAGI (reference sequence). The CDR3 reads CASSYGGPSEQYF. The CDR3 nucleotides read TGTGCCAGCAGTTATGGAGGGCCCTCCGAGCAGTACTTC.

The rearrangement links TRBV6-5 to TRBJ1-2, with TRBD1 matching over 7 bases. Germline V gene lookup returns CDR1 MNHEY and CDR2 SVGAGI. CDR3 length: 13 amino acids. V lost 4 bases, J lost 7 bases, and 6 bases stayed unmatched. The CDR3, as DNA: TGTGCCAGCAGTTCCGGACAGGCGGCTGGCTACACCTTC. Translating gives CASSSGQAAGYTF.

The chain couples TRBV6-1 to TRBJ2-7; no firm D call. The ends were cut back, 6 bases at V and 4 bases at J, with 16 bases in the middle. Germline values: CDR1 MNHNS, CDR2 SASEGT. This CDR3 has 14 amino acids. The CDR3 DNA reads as TGTGCCAGCAGACCTAGGACCAACGAATACGAGCAGTACTTC. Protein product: CASRPRTNEYEQYF.

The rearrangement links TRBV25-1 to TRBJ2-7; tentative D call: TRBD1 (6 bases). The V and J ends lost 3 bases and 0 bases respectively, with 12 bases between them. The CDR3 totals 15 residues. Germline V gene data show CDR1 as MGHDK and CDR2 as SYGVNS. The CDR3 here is CASSDEGTPSYEQYF. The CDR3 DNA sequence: TGTGCCAGCAGTGATGAGGGGACACCCTCCTACGAGCAGTACTTC.

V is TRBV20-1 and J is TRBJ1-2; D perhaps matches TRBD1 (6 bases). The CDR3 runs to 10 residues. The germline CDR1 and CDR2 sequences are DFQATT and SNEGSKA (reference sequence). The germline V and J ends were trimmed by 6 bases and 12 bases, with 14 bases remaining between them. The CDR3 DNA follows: TGCAGTGCGGGGGACATTACAAACACCTTC. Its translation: CSAGDITNTF.

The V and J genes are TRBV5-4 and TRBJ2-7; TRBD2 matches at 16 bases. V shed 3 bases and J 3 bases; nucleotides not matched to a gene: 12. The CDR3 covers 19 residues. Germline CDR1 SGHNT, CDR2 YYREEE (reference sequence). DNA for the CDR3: TGTGCCAGCAGCTCTCGGGCGGGGACTAGCGGGGGGGCAGACTACGAGCAGTACTTC. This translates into CASSSRAGTSGGADYEQYF.

The CDR3 loop reads CASSSTDRGSNQPQHF. CDR3 nucleotide sequence: TGTGCCAGTAGTTCCACGGACAGGGGGAGCAATCAGCCCCAGCATTTT. The chain couples TRBV19 to TRBJ1-5, with 10 bases lining up with TRBD1. CDR1 is LNHDA, CDR2 SQIVND, per germline (reference sequence). This CDR3 is 16 amino acids long. Trimming cost V 5 bases and J 1 base; bases outside gene matches: 5.

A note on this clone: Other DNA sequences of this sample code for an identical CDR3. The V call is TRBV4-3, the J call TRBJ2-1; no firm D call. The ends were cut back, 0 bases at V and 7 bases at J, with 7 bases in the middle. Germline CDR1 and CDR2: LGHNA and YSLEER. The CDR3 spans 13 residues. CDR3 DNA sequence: TGCGCCAGCAGCCAAGATGAAGGGAATGAGCAGTTCTTC. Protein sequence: CASSQDEGNEQFF.

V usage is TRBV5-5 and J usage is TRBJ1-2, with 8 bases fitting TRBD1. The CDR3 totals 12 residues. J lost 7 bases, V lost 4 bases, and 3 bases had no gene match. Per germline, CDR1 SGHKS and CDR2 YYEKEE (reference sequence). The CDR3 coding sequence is TGTGCCAGCAGCCGGACAGGGTTTGGCTACACCTTC. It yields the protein CASSRTGFGYTF. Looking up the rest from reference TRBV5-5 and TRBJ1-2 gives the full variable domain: DAGVTQSPTHLIKTRGQQVTLRCSPISGHKSVSWYQQVLGQGPQFIFQYYEKEERGRGNFPDRFSARQFPNYSSELNVNALLLGDSALYLCASSRTGFGYTFGSGTRLTVV.

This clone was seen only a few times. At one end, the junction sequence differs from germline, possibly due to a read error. CDR3 residues: CASSGQAYGYTF. The CDR3, as DNA: TGTGCCAGCAGCGGACAGGCCTATGGCTACACCTTT. The chain couples TRBV5-4 to TRBJ1-2, with 7 bases fitting TRBD1. CDR1 and CDR2 from the germline V gene are SGHNT and YYREEE (reference sequence). CDR3 length: 12 residues.

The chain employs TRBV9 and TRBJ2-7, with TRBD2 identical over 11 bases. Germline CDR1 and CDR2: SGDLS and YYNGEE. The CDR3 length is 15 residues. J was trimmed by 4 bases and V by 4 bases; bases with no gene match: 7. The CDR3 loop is CASSPRLAGPYEQYF. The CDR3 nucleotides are TGTGCCAGCAGCCCCCGACTAGCGGGGCCTTACGAGCAGTACTTC.

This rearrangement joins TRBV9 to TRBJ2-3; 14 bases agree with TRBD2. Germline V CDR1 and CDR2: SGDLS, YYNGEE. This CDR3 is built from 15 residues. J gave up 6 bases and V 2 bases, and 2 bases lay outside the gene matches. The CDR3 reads CASSVTSGRADTQYF. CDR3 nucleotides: TGTGCCAGCAGCGTGACTAGCGGGAGGGCGGATACGCAGTATTTT.

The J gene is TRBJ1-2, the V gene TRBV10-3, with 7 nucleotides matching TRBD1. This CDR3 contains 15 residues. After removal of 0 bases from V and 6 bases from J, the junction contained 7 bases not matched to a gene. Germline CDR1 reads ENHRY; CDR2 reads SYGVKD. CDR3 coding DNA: TGTGCCATCAGTGAGTCGAGACAGGGTGGGGATGGCTACACCTTC. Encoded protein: CAISESRQGGDGYTF.

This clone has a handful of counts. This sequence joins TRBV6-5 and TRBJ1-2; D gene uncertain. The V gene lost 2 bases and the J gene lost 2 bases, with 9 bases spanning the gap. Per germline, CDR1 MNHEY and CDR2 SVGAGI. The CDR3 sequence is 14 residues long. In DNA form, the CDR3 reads TGTGCCAGCAGTTACCGTAGCAGAAACTATGGCTACACCTTC. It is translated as CASSYRSRNYGYTF.

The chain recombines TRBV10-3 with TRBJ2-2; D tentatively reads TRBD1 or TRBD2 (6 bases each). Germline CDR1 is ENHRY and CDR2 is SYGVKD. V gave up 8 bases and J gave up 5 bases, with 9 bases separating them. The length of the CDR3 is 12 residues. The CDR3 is CAIGGPTGELFF. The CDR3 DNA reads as TGTGCCATCGGGGGGCCGACCGGGGAGCTGTTTTTT.

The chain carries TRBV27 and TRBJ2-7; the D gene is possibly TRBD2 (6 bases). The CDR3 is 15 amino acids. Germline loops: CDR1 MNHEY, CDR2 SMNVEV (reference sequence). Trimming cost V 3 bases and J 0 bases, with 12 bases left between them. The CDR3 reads CASSLEGRSSYEQYF. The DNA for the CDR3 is TGTGCCAGCAGTTTGGAGGGGCGAAGCTCCTACGAGCAGTACTTC.

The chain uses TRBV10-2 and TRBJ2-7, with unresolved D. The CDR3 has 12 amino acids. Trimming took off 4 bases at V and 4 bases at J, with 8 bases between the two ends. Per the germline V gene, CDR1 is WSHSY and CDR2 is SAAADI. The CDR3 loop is CASSVTFYEQYF. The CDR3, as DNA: TGCGCCAGCAGTGTGACTTTTTACGAGCAGTACTTC.

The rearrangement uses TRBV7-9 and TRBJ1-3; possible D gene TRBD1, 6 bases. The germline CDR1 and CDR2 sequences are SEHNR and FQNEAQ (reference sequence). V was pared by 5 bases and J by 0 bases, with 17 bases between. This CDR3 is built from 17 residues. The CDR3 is CASSLKPGANSGNTIYF. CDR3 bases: TGTGCCAGCAGCCTCAAGCCAGGGGCCAACTCTGGAAACACCATATATTTT.

This chain's CDR3 is CASSQTGGSYNEQFF. In DNA, the CDR3 is TGCGCCAGCAGCCAAACCGGCGGCTCCTACAATGAGCAGTTCTTC. This chain uses TRBV4-3 with TRBJ2-1; D gene ambiguous. V shed 2 bases and J shed 0 bases, with 8 bases lying between them. The CDR3 contains 15 residues. The V gene's germline CDR1 is LGHNA and CDR2 YSLEER.